This note documents a single T cell receptor beta chain sequence. The sample is drawn from a study of blood T cell repertoires in COVID-19. Looking at the study overall: From the United States, Italy and Spain came samples of acute and convalescent COVID-19. T cells, B-cell-depleted T cells, or PBMCs supplied cDNA or gDNA.

Here immunoSEQ multiplex PCR was the method, and the copy in TCRdb shows in-frame clones only, minus some. The table records about 48,000 clones, around 86% of them present only once. The V and J ends lost 1 base and 2 bases respectively, with 9 bases between them. Germline V CDR1 and CDR2: GTSNPN, SVGIG (reference sequence). The CDR3 is 14 residues long. This receptor was taken from a woman older than 75 with acute or convalescent COVID-19. The material sequenced was peripheral blood. The chain carries TRBV30 and TRBJ2-4; tentatively, D is TRBD1 (5 bases). The CDR3 protein is CAWSATATKNIQYF. In nucleotides, the CDR3 is TGTGCCTGGAGTGCGACAGCAACCAAAAACATTCAGTACTTC.